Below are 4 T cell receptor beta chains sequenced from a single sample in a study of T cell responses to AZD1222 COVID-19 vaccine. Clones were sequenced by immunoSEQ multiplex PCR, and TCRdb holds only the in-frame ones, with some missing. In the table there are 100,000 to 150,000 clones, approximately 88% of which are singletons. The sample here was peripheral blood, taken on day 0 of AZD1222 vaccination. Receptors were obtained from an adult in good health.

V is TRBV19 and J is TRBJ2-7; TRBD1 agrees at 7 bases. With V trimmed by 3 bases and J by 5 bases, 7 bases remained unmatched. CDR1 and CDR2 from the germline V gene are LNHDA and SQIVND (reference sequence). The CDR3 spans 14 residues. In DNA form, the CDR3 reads TGTGCCAGTAGTATCCACAGGGGAATCAACGAGCAGTACTTC. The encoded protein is CASSIHRGINEQYF. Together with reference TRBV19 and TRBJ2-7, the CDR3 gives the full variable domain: DGGITQSPKYLFRKEGQNVTLSCEQNLNHDAMYWYRQDPGQGLRLIYYSQIVNDFQKGDIAEGYSVSREKKESFPLTVTSAQKNPTAFYLCASSIHRGINEQYFGPGTRLTVT.

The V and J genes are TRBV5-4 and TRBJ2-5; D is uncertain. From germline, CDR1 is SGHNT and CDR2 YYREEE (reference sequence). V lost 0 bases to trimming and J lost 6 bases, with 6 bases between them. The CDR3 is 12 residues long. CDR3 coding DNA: TGTGCCAGCAGCTTGGCCGGCAAGACCCAGTACTTC. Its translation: CASSLAGKTQYF.

The DNA for the CDR3 is TGTGCCAGTGGACAGATTGACTCTGGGGCCAACGTCCTGACTTTC. Translation gives CASGQIDSGANVLTF. The chain employs TRBV19 and TRBJ2-6; possible D gene TRBD1, 6 bases. The CDR3 totals 15 residues. The V end lost 8 bases, the J end lost 0 bases, and 11 bases lay between the germline ends. Germline CDR1 is LNHDA and CDR2 is SQIVND (reference sequence).

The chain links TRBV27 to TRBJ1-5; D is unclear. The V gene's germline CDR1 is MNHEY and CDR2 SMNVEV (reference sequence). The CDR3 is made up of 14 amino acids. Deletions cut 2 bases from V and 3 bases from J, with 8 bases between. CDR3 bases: TGTGCCAGCAGTTTAAGCAGGCACAATCAGCCCCAGCATTTT. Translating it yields CASSLSRHNQPQHF.